The sequence of this TCR beta chain was determined in a study of Ad26.COV2.S vaccination and SARS-CoV-2 variants. General observations from the study: Placebo recipients showed lower spike-specific TCR breadth than vaccinees. The authors reported substantial breadth in spike-specific CD8+ and CD4+ T cell responses after vaccination.

A word on this clone: Its antigen remains unknown.

Treatment described: 15 to 20 received Ad26.COV2.S at low or high dose, single or two shots; 5 received placebo; per-sample allocation not given. It was on day 63 after the first vaccine or placebo injection that samples were taken. Profiling relied on immunoSEQ multiplex PCR, and the TCRdb table lists in-frame clones only, not all of them. The data hold some 350,000 clones, with approximately 81% observed a single time. The TCR originated in a person aged 18-60 years who received the Ad26.COV2.S COVID-19 vaccine or a placebo. The sample here was peripheral blood, taken in a trial of Ad26.COV2.S vaccine versus placebo.

CDR3 region: CASSQEGHSSYNEQFF. CDR3 coding DNA: TGTGCCAGCAGCCAAGAGGGACACAGCTCCTACAATGAGCAGTTCTTC. The genes are TRBV3-1 (or the pseudogene TRBV3-2) and TRBJ2-1, with a possible D match to TRBD1 (6 bases). Trimming removed 0 bases from V and 0 bases from J, with 9 bases in between. The CDR3 spans 16 residues. The germline CDR1 and CDR2 sequences are LGHDT and YNNKEL (reference sequence).